The 4 T cell receptor beta chains reported below all come from one sample, sequenced in a study of identical twins. In TCRdb, the 5' RACE reads were re-called with MiXCR into one record per CDR3 protein. The sample lists some 1,600,000 distinct CDR3 sequences; roughly a third were seen once. Sequencing was carried out using cord blood. The source of these receptors is a newborn girl in good health.

This clonotype was counted ten times or more. The gene calls are TRBV4-2 and TRBJ2-7; 10 bases line up with TRBD2. The CDR3 length is 16 residues. V lost 1 base to trimming and J lost 5 bases; unmatched junction nucleotides: 8. CDR1 LGHNA and CDR2 YNFKEQ come from the germline V gene. The CDR3 sequence is CASSQVRTSGLNEQYF. For the CDR3, the DNA is TGTGCCAGCAGCCAAGTTCGGACTAGCGGTCTTAACGAGCAGTACTTC.

The chain has TRBV11-2 and TRBJ2-7; D is possibly TRBD1 (6 bases). Germline V gene data show CDR1 as SGHAT and CDR2 as FQNNGV. CDR3 length: 14 amino acids. Trimming took 5 bases from V and 3 from J, leaving 14 bases between them. CDR3 loop: CASSERGIFYEQYF. Written as DNA, the CDR3 is TGTGCCAGCAGCGAAAGGGGGATCTTCTACGAGCAGTACTTC.

This clonotype appeared a few times. The gene calls are TRBV5-1 and TRBJ2-3, with D possibly called TRBD1 or TRBD2 (5 bases each). Trimming left V 5 bases short and J 1 base short, with 20 bases between. The germline CDR1 and CDR2 sequences are SGHRS and YFSETQ. This CDR3 comprises 17 residues. The CDR3, as DNA: TGCGCCAGCAGGTTCCCTCTAGCCGAGGGACGCACAGATACGCAGTATTTT. It is translated as CASRFPLAEGRTDTQYF.

The chain employs TRBV6-1 and TRBJ2-5; no clear D gene. The V end lost 4 bases, the J end lost 4 bases, and 7 bases lay between the germline ends. Germline lookup yields CDR1 MNHNS and CDR2 SASEGT. This CDR3 contains 12 residues. DNA for the CDR3: TGTGCCAGCAGTGTTCATGGAGAGACCCAGTACTTC. This sequence encodes CASSVHGETQYF.